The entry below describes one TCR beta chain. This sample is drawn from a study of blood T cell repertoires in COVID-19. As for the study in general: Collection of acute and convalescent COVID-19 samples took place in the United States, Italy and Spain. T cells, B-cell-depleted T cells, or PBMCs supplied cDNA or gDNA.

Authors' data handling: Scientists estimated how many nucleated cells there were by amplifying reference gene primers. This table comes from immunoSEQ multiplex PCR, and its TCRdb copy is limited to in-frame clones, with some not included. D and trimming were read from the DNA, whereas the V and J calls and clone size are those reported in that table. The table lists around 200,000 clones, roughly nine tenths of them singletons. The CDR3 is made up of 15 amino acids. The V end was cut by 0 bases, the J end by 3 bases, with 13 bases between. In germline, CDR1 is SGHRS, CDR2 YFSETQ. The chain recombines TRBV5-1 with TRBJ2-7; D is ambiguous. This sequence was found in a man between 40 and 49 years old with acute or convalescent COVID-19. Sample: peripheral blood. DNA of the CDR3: TGCGCCAGCAGCTTGGATACCAGTCCACGCTACGAGCAGTACTTC. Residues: CASSLDTSPRYEQYF.